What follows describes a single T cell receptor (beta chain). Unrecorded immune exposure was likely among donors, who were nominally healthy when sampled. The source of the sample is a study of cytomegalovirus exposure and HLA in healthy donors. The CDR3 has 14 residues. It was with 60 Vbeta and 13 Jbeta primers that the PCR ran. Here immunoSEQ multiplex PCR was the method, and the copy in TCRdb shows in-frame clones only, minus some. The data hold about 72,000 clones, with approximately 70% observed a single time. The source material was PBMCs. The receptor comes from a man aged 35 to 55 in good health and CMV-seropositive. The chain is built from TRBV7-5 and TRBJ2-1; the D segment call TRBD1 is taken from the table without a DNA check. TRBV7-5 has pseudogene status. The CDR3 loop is CARRPGQGRHEQFF. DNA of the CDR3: TGTGCCAGAAGACCGGGACAGGGCCGACATGAGCAGTTCTTC.